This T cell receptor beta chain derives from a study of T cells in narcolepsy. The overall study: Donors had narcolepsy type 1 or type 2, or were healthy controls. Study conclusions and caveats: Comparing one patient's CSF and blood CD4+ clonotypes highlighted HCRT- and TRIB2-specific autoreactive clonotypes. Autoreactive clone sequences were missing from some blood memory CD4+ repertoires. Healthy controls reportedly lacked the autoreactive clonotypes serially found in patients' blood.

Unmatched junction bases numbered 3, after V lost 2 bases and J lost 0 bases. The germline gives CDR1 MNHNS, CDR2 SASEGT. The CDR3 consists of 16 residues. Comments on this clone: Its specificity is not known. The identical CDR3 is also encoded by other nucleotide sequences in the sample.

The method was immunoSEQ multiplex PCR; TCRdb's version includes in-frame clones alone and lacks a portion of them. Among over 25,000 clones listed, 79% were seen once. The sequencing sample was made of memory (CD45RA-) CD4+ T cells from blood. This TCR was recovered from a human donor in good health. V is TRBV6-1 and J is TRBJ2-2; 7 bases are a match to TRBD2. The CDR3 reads CASSERGGANTGELFF. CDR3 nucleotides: TGTGCCAGCAGTGAAAGGGGAGGGGCGAACACCGGGGAGCTGTTTTTT.